This TCR beta chain was recorded in a study of regulatory T cells in long-lasting Graves disease (dated by TCRdb to about 2021). Background for the entire study: To count as having persistent Graves' disease, a patient had to have received antithyroid drug treatment for over 5 years with TSH receptor autoantibodies remaining persistently positive. This study used TCR sequencing and RNA sequencing of peripheral blood to compare persistent Graves' disease patients against newly diagnosed Graves' disease patients. The study was conducted in China and was registered as a clinical trial. A total of about 33 samples were covered by TCR sequencing, comprising around 13 persistent and 20 newly diagnosed Graves' disease patients. Antithyroid drugs had been taken for approximately 10 years on average by persistent Graves' disease patients in the clinical cohort. Study-wide findings and limitations: Sequencing and analysis were limited to the TCR beta chain. Only peripheral blood was studied, because thyroid tissue, the primary lesion, was inaccessible. The authors acknowledged the small sample size as a limitation that may reduce accuracy. Patients with persistent disease shared more public clonotypes (around 3,000) than newly diagnosed patients did (approximately 990). Persistent disease showed preferential use of TRBV28, TRBJ1-2 and TRBJ2-5, whereas newly diagnosed disease favored TRBV20-1 and TRBJ2-1. Lower TCR Shannon entropy and fewer highly expanded clones were observed in persistent Graves' disease patients than in newly diagnosed patients, which suggested clonal expansion.

In the paper's terms, the time point label means: persistent/refractory GD, antithyroid drugs over 5 years with positive TRAb. For both TCR sequencing and RNA sequencing, RNA was extracted from PBMCs in TRIzol. Graves' disease was diagnosed according to American Thyroid Association guidelines. Recruitment of patients was carried out at an endocrinology department in Xi'an, China. From each patient, 7.5 to 10 milliliters of peripheral blood was collected into an EDTA anticoagulant tube. Ficoll Paque Plus density gradient separation was used to isolate PBMCs, and no further T cell sorting was performed. An Agilent 2100 Bioanalyzer and agarose gel were used to check RNA quality, and a NanoDrop 2000 was used to measure RNA concentration. This clonotype has a handful of counts. What antigen it recognizes has not been identified. The record has no base qualities; no much larger clone is one base away. From cysteine to phenylalanine, the CDR3 is 13 amino acids long. This entry keeps only the CDR3 DNA: 39 bases, framed from base 1. Trimming costs V 0 bases and J 6 bases, and their ends lie 9 bases apart. The germline V gene encodes CDR1 GTSNPN and CDR2 SVGIG (reference sequence).

Receptors were amplified or captured by multiplex PCR. Sequencer: Illumina HiSeq 4000. iRepertoire HTBI primers and Arm-PCR amplification of CDR3 regions were used to construct TCR beta libraries. Before sequencing, the PCR products underwent gel purification. The authors processed their data as follows. Gene usage analysis of CDR3 amino acid clonotypes used the 55 to 65 TRBV and about 15 TRBJ segments found across samples. COPE and FqMerger were used to merge the filtered high-quality paired reads into contigs. Contigs were aligned with BLAST to IMGT TRBV, TRBD and TRBJ reference genes, and CDR3 was defined per IMGT. Any clonotype with a frequency above 0.1% was counted as a highly expanded clone. Repertoire diversity was measured by Shannon entropy, and V-J evenness by the Gini coefficient. A clonotype was considered public if more than one individual shared it. In-frame beta chains were kept once TCRdb had trimmed the public reads at Q25 with fastp and called clones with MiXCR. For every CDR3 protein sequence, its rows merge into one entry that carries the most common genes and DNA. In this record, the V and J calls reflect TCRdb's handling and not the investigators' own analysis. The sample yields some 330,000 distinct CDR3 sequences; more than 20% were counted once. In total, the top ten clones hold approximately 28% of the sample.

The chain is encoded by TRBV30 joined to TRBJ1-5, with the D gene too uncertain to name. This TCR was recovered from a woman between 40 and 50 years old with Graves disease. Donor details come from another sample of the same person, matched by shared clones. Sequencing used peripheral blood mononuclear cells (PBMCs), obtained when the disease was refractory, from a patient treated with antithyroid drugs. CDR3 reads: CAWSVARSQPQHF. The DNA reads as follows: TGTGCCTGGAGTGTAGCCAGGTCTCAGCCCCAGCATTTT.